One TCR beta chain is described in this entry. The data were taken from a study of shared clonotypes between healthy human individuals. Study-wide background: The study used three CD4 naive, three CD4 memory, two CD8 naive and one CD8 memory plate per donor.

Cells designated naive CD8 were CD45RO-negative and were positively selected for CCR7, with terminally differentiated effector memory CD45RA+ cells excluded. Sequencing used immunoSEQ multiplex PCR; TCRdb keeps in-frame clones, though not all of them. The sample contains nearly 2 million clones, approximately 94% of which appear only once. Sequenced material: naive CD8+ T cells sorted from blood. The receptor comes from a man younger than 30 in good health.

The CDR3 reads CASGEGLAGITDTQYF. The DNA for the CDR3 is TGTGCCAGCGGCGAGGGACTAGCGGGGATCACAGATACGCAGTATTTT. The rearrangement uses TRBV7-9 and TRBJ2-3, with 13 positions matching TRBD2. V lost 8 bases to trimming and J lost 2 bases; unmatched junction nucleotides: 7. From germline, CDR1 is SEHNR and CDR2 FQNEAQ (reference sequence). The CDR3 loop spans 16 amino acids. Full variable domain (remainder filled in from reference TRBV7-9 and TRBJ2-3): DTGVSQNPRHKITKRGQNVTFRCDPISEHNRLYWYRQTLGQGPEFLTYFQNEAQLEKSRLLSDRFSAERPKGSFSTLEIQRTEQGDSAMYLCASGEGLAGITDTQYFGPGTRLTVL.